This T cell receptor beta chain was found in a study of metastatic and nonmetastatic thyroid tumors. Through MiXCR, TCRdb re-clonotyped the PCR reads. The profile shows approximately 84,000 clones, more than 12% of them singletons. This clone has ten or more counts. This could be a read error, since a much larger clone is one nucleotide away. No treatment of any kind had been given to any patient before thyroid surgery. The origin of this receptor is a female donor with papillary thyroid cancer or a benign thyroid nodule (not recorded which). Some clones in this sample may be carry-over from other donors' samples. The sample consisted of blood.

CDR3 in DNA: TGTGCCAGCAGTGACCGCGAGACTCCCAGCTACTATGGCTACACCTTC. Its translation: CASSDRETPSYYGYTF. The chain is built from TRBV6-1 and TRBJ1-2; D uncertain. The CDR3 contains 16 residues. The ends were cut back, 3 bases at V and 3 bases at J, with 17 bases in the middle. Germline V gives CDR1 MNHNS, CDR2 SASEGT.